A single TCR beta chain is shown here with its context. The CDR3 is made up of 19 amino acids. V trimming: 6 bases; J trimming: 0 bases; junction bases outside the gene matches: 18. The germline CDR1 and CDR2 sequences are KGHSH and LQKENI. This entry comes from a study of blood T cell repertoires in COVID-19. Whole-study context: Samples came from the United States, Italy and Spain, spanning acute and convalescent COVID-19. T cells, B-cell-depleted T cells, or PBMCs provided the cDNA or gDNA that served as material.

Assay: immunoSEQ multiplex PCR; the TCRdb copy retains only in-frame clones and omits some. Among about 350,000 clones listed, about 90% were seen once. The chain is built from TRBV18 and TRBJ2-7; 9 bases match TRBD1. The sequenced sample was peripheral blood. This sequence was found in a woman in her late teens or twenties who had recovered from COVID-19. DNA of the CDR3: TGTGCCAGCTCCCTAAGCAGGGGGACAGGGCCCTACGACTCCTACGAGCAGTACGTC. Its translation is CASSLSRGTGPYDSYEQYV.